This T cell receptor (beta chain) was recorded in a study of blood T cell repertoires in COVID-19. About the study: Sites across the United States, Italy and Spain contributed samples from acute and convalescent COVID-19. PBMCs, B-cell-depleted T cells, or T cells provided the cDNA or gDNA that made up the material.

As handled by the study authors: The assay estimated nucleated cells by amplifying reference gene primers. The assay was immunoSEQ multiplex PCR, and TCRdb's table has in-frame clones only and misses some. V and J calls plus clone size are reproduced from that table; the DNA served to infer D and trimming. The sample lists 150,000 to 200,000 clones; roughly 89% were seen once. This CDR3 contains 15 residues. V lost 7 bases and J 2 bases, leaving 16 bases between the germline ends. The germline V gene has CDR1 MNHEY and CDR2 SVGAGI. The rearrangement links TRBV6-5 to TRBJ2-3; D gene ambiguous. The TCR sequence derives from a man in his forties or fifties with acute or convalescent COVID-19. Sequencing was carried out using peripheral blood. The CDR3: CASNGGKRLTDTQYF. The CDR3 region has the DNA TGTGCCAGCAACGGCGGCAAACGACTCACAGATACGCAGTATTTT.